This T cell receptor (beta chain) stems from a study of cytomegalovirus exposure and HLA in healthy donors. Study outcomes and limitations: There were reportedly fewer N-insertions in an Asian-associated ancestry cluster than the roughly 670-donor mean, in a later analysis. In an earlier analysis, about 87% or about 30%: the productive usage of most TCR beta V segments.

To note about this clone: Its cognate antigen is unknown.

The PCR contained 60 Vbeta and 13 Jbeta primers. In the original workflow: Approximately 11 million of the 60 million to 90 million unique TCR beta chains counted in a later analysis were shared. The data were produced by immunoSEQ multiplex PCR, yet TCRdb's version contains in-frame clones alone and is incomplete. V, J and clone size reflect that table, while D and trimming were determined from the DNA. The data show 160,000 or so clones, with over 80% seen just once and 1.5% held by the top ten. Each of the donors was a healthy bone marrow donor. The germline V gene encodes CDR1 MGHRA and CDR2 YSYEKL. The CDR3 runs to 15 residues. V lost 4 bases to trimming and J lost 6 bases, with 18 bases between them.

This receptor was obtained from a woman aged 18-30 years in good health and CMV-seronegative. The sample was PBMCs. The rearrangement uses TRBV4-1 and TRBJ1-1; maybe TRBD1 (6 bases). The CDR3 DNA follows: TGCGCCAGCAGCCTCTCCAGGGGTGTGGGGGCTGAAGCTTTCTTT. Protein: CASSLSRGVGAEAFF.